This TCR beta chain was observed in a study of breast tumors, draining lymph nodes, adjacent tissues. Study results and limitations: Compared with lymph nodes, tumors were less diverse; compared with nontumor tissue, more.

TCRdb used MiXCR to reprocess the multiplex PCR reads, holding one entry per CDR3 protein. There are 190,000 or so distinct CDR3 sequences in the sample; approximately 33% occur only once, and roughly 4% lies in the top ten. Axillary draining lymph nodes of breast cancer patients supplied the node samples. CDR3 length: 17 amino acids. Germline trimming cut 1 base from V and 5 bases from J; bases unmatched to any gene: 14. Per germline, CDR1 DFQATT and CDR2 SNEGSKA (reference sequence). This clonotype was seen a handful of times. The target antigen is unknown. The V gene is TRBV20-1, the J gene TRBJ2-5, with 9 nucleotides matching TRBD2. The source is a female donor with breast cancer. Some clones in this sample may be carry-over from other donors' samples. The sequencing input was axillary lymph node tissue. The DNA for the CDR3 is TGCAGTGCTAGAGGTCGGGCTAGCGGGGCGGCCGGGGAGACCCAGTACTTC. Protein product: CSARGRASGAAGETQYF.